This TCR beta chain emerged from a study of CD8 T cells in Susac syndrome. CDR1 and CDR2 (germline): MNHEY, SVGEGT. Deletions cut 6 bases from V and 8 bases from J, with 11 bases between. The CDR3 is 12 amino acids. Blood CD8+ and CD4+ T cells underwent high-throughput TCR beta sequencing. The patients serving as multiple sclerosis controls were treatment-naive. They had stable or active relapsing-remitting disease and fulfilled revised McDonald criteria. The RNA, about 0.45 to 1 ug, was put through reverse transcription using random hexamers. The TCR beta CDR3 was amplified by immunoSEQ multiplex PCR across 54 Vbeta, 13 Jbeta. TCRdb re-derived calls from the immunoSEQ multiplex PCR reads in MiXCR, one entry per CDR3 protein. The sample lists about 69,000 distinct CDR3 sequences; roughly 90% were seen once.

The rearrangement links TRBV6-2 or TRBV6-3 to TRBJ2-4; no clear D. This TCR was sampled from a human donor with multiple sclerosis. Sequenced material: CD8+ T cells from PBMCs. The CDR3 protein is CASSQWIDIQYF. DNA of the CDR3: TGTGCCAGCAGCCAGTGGATAGACATTCAGTACTTC.